Listed here is a single T cell receptor (beta chain). Antigen specificity is unknown. Primers for the PCR totalled 60 Vbeta and 13 Jbeta. Sequenced by immunoSEQ multiplex PCR; TCRdb stores in-frame clones only, minus some. Here the sample spans around 280,000 clones, roughly 90% being singletons. These data belong to a study of cytomegalovirus exposure and HLA in healthy donors. In the study overall: Inside one of the first data releases sat around 85 million unique TCRs taken from HLA-typed donors.

CDR3 length: 16 residues. V gave up 6 bases and J gave up 1 base; unmatched junction bases: 5. Germline V lookup: CDR1 MNHNY, CDR2 SVGAGI (reference sequence). Study results and caveats: Common viral pathogens were later found to be apparently linked to several of the most significant clusters. A prior analysis recorded that most TCR beta V segments were productive about 87% or about 30% of the time.

Material for sequencing was PBMCs. The chain carries TRBV6-6 and TRBJ2-1, with TRBD2 matching 11 bases. The receptor was derived from a woman aged 18-29 years in good health and CMV-seronegative. The CDR3 protein is CASRARLAGSYNEQFF. CDR3 coding DNA: TGTGCCAGCAGGGCCAGACTAGCGGGGTCCTACAATGAGCAGTTCTTC.